One sample yielded the 19 T cell receptor beta chains listed below, sequenced in a study of T cells in Graves' hyperthyroidism and ophthalmopathy. TCR beta CDR3 regions were amplified from RNA. The HTBI set primed first-round TCR CDR3 RT-PCR. One entry per CDR3 protein results from TCRdb running MiXCR on the multiplex PCR reads. This table has 300,000 to 450,000 distinct CDR3 sequences, about a fifth appearing once. The sequenced sample was blood. Receptors originate from a man aged 18-30 years with Graves' ophthalmopathy.

This clonotype showed up just a few times. One end of the junction varies from germline; a read error may be responsible. The chain is built from TRBV7-7 and TRBJ2-7; D gene unclear. This CDR3 contains 14 residues. Germline V CDR1 and CDR2: SSHAT, FNYEAQ (reference sequence). The CDR3 DNA reads as TGTGCTAGCAGCTCCACGGAGTCAGCTTTCAAGCAGTACTTC. Encoded protein: CASSSTESAFKQYF.

This clonotype was seen ten or more times. The chain combines TRBV13 with TRBJ1-6; unclear D gene. CDR1 is PRHDT, CDR2 FYEKMQ, per germline (reference sequence). Trimming took off 5 bases at V and 14 bases at J, with 25 bases between the two ends. CDR3 length: 16 amino acids. CDR3 coding DNA: TGTGCCAGCAGCCCCCCGTCGCAGGCCCACCCGGGATCCCTCCACTTT. As protein: CASSPPSQAHPGSLHF.

The genes are TRBV12-3 or TRBV12-4 and TRBJ1-4; 10 bases line up with TRBD1. V was pared by 6 bases and J by 10 bases, with 5 bases of the junction left unmatched. This CDR3 is 13 amino acids long. For the CDR3, the DNA is TGTGCCAGCAGGGACAGGGGGGTTGGAAAACTGTTTTTT. Its protein product is CASRDRGVGKLFF.

In this sample, this clonotype turned up many times. V gene TRBV20-1 combines with J gene TRBJ2-3; tentative D call: TRBD2 (6 bases). V dropped 1 base and J dropped 3 bases, with 11 bases sitting between them. This CDR3 has 14 amino acids. Germline V lookup: CDR1 DFQATT, CDR2 SNEGSKA (reference sequence). The CDR3 DNA is TGCAGTGCTAGAGGCGGGGTCAGGACAGATACGCAGTATTTT. Amino acid sequence: CSARGGVRTDTQYF.

The genes are TRBV24-1 and TRBJ1-2; 7 bases are shared with TRBD1. V lost 6 bases, J lost 4 bases, and 7 bases stayed unmatched. Per germline, CDR1 KGHDR and CDR2 SFDVKD. CDR3 size: 14 residues. The CDR3 sequence is CATSSGGDSYGYTF. CDR3 sequence (DNA): TGTGCCACCAGTTCCGGGGGGGACAGCTATGGCTACACCTTC.

This clonotype was counted at least ten times. The chain links TRBV12-3 or TRBV12-4 to TRBJ1-3, with D possibly being TRBD1 (6 bases). The V and J ends lost 5 bases and 0 bases respectively, with 8 bases between them. The CDR3 contains 14 residues. The CDR3 loop reads CASSVQGSGNTIYF. In DNA, the CDR3 is TGTGCCAGCAGTGTACAGGGCTCTGGAAACACCATATATTTT.

This clonotype was seen at least ten times. A read error may be the cause here, since a much bigger clone is one base away. The CDR3 DNA reads as TGTGCCAGCAGTGCGGCGGGGAACACTGAAGCTTTCTTT. Residues: CASSAAGNTEAFF. The V gene is TRBV6-1, the J gene TRBJ1-1; D gene uncertain. Trimming took 4 bases from V and 1 from J, leaving 7 bases between them. This CDR3 region has 13 residues. The germline V gene encodes CDR1 MNHNS and CDR2 SASEGT.

The CDR3 DNA sequence: TGTGCCAGAGACCCGGGACCCCGGGTGCCGAGCACAGATACGCAGTATTTT. It encodes CARDPGPRVPSTDTQYF. The rearrangement joins TRBV2 to TRBJ2-3, with D perhaps given as TRBD1 or TRBD2 (5 bases each). Germline V gene data show CDR1 as SNHLY and CDR2 as FYNNEI. V was clipped by 9 bases and J by 0 bases, with 22 bases between them. This CDR3 has 17 amino acids.

This clonotype was recorded at least ten times. The chain couples TRBV24-1 to TRBJ2-7; D is uncertain. From germline, CDR1 is KGHDR and CDR2 SFDVKD. The length of the CDR3 is 15 residues. Trimming took 3 bases from V and 1 from J, leaving 12 bases between them. The CDR3 spells CATSDPYDPSYEQYF. The CDR3 DNA reads TGTGCCACCAGTGATCCATACGACCCGTCCTACGAGCAGTACTTC.

This clonotype was seen ten or more times. This chain joins TRBV12-3 or TRBV12-4 and TRBJ2-3, with 7 positions matching TRBD2. The J segment lost 7 bases and the V segment lost 5 bases, leaving 6 bases of the junction unmatched. The CDR3 consists of 13 residues. The DNA of the CDR3 is TGTGCCAGCAGTACCCAACTAGCGAATACGCAGTATTTT. As protein: CASSTQLANTQYF.

On this clonotype: Likely a read error: the CDR3 ends without its conserved phenylalanine or tryptophan. The chain employs TRBV12-3 or TRBV12-4 and TRBJ1-2; 7 nucleotides agree with TRBD1. This CDR3 has 13 amino acids. The J segment lost 2 bases and the V segment lost 5 bases, leaving 2 bases of the junction unmatched. The chain's CDR3 is CASSPTGNYGYTS. CDR3 nucleotide sequence: TGTGCCAGCAGTCCGACAGGGAACTATGGCTACACCTCC.

This clonotype has at least ten counts. This chain connects TRBV7-2 to TRBJ2-5, with D perhaps TRBD2 (5 bases). Deletions cut 8 bases from V and 6 bases from J, with 19 bases between. The CDR3 is 14 amino acids. Germline V lookup: CDR1 SGHTA, CDR2 FQGNSA. The CDR3 nucleotides are TGTGCCAGCGGACGATCGGGGTCGGCGAAGACCCAGTACTTC. Translating gives CASGRSGSAKTQYF.

This clonotype has a handful of counts. This chain joins TRBV6-1 and TRBJ1-5, with TRBD1 identical over 9 bases. J was trimmed by 2 bases and V by 7 bases; bases with no gene match: 3. This CDR3 has 14 residues. Germline-derived CDR1 and CDR2 are MNHNS and SASEGT. The CDR3 DNA follows: TGTGCCAGCAAAAGGACAGGGGGCAATCAGCCCCAGCATTTT. Protein: CASKRTGGNQPQHF.

The rearrangement uses TRBV7-9 and TRBJ1-3, with 11 bases that match TRBD1. The germline gives CDR1 SEHNR, CDR2 FQNEAQ (reference sequence). The CDR3 has 16 residues. V lost 5 bases to trimming and J lost 2 bases; unmatched junction nucleotides: 5. CDR3 region: CASSGGQGAPGNTIYF. In DNA form, the CDR3 reads TGTGCCAGCAGCGGCGGACAGGGGGCGCCTGGAAACACCATATATTTT.

This clonotype was recorded many times. The chain recombines TRBV5-5 with TRBJ2-7, with unresolved D. Germline CDR1 is SGHKS and CDR2 is YYEKEE (reference sequence). Deletions cut 0 bases from V and 2 bases from J, with 12 bases between. The CDR3 extends over 15 amino acids. DNA for the CDR3: TGTGCCAGCAGCTTGGAGGCAGGAGATCCCTACGAGCAGTACTTC. It specifies CASSLEAGDPYEQYF.

This clonotype occurred a few times. The V gene is TRBV6-6, the J gene TRBJ1-2; weak D call: TRBD1 (5 bases). V was shortened by 2 bases and J by 3 bases, with 16 bases between the two germline ends. There are 16 residues in the CDR3. Germline CDR1 is MNHNY and CDR2 is SVGAGI (reference sequence). The CDR3 nucleotides are TGTGCCAGCAGTTACAACCGGGCGGGGGTGGACTATGGCTACACCTTC. As protein: CASSYNRAGVDYGYTF.

The J gene is TRBJ1-6, the V gene TRBV10-3; D is unclear. The germline V gene encodes CDR1 ENHRY and CDR2 SYGVKD. The CDR3 length is 15 residues. V dropped 0 bases and J dropped 8 bases, with 11 bases sitting between them. DNA for the CDR3: TGTGCCATCAGTGAGTCCGTAGTCCAGGATTCACCCCTCCACTTT. This encodes CAISESVVQDSPLHF.

The V gene is TRBV11-2, the J gene TRBJ1-5; D is unresolved. V lost 4 bases to trimming and J lost 4 bases, with 5 bases between them. Germline V gene lookup returns CDR1 SGHAT and CDR2 FQNNGV. The CDR3 is 12 residues long. The CDR3 DNA reads TGTGCCAGCAGCTCCGATAATCAGCCCCAGCATTTT. Amino acids: CASSSDNQPQHF.

The DNA of the CDR3 is TGTGCCAGCAGCTTGGCGGGGTGGACAGGGGACGAGCAGTACTTC. Protein sequence: CASSLAGWTGDEQYF. The chain uses TRBV5-4 and TRBJ2-7, with 9 bases fitting TRBD1. The V segment lost 0 bases and the J segment 5 bases; nucleotides outside the gene matches: 6. Germline V lookup: CDR1 SGHNT, CDR2 YYREEE (reference sequence). The CDR3 length is 15 residues.